These T cell receptor beta chains were read from a single sample in a study of shared clonotypes between healthy human individuals. The method was immunoSEQ multiplex PCR; TCRdb's version includes in-frame clones alone and lacks a portion of them. Here the sample spans about 2.4 million clones, over 85% being singletons. Input material: naive CD4+ T cells from PBMCs. Receptors originate from a man younger than 30 in good health. Some clones in this sample may be carry-over from other donors' samples. CDR3s include the opening cysteine and the closing phenylalanine or tryptophan. Fields, in order: CDR3 DNA, CDR3 protein, J gene, V gene, D gene, clone size. D genes are given only for firm matches. A clone size is listed for some rows: how often the clone was seen (once, few, many), or a class if it is expanded.

TGTGCCAGCAGCAGGCTCCAGGGGAACTATGGCTACACCTTC | CASSRLQGNYGYTF | TRBJ1-2 | TRBV11-2 | - | -
TGTGCCAGCAGTCAACAGGGTGTGAACACTGAAGCTTTCTTT | CASSQQGVNTEAFF | TRBJ1-1 | TRBV9 | - | -
TGTGCCAGCACCCCGGGCCCAAGCGAGAATGAGCAGTTCTTC | CASTPGPSENEQFF | TRBJ2-1 | TRBV7-3 | - | -
TGTGCCAGCAGTTCATTAGCGGGGCCCTACAATGAGCAGTTCTTC | CASSSLAGPYNEQFF | TRBJ2-1 | TRBV6-5 | TRBD2 | few
TGCGCCAGCAGTGACCCGGGACACATAAATGAAAAACTGTTTTTT | CASSDPGHINEKLFF | TRBJ1-4 | TRBV10-2 | - | once
TGTGCCAGCAGTTTCGGGAACTATGGCTACACCTTC | CASSFGNYGYTF | TRBJ1-2 | TRBV28 | - | -
TGTGCCAGTAAGACTAGCGGGAGTACAGATACGCAGTATTTT | CASKTSGSTDTQYF | TRBJ2-3 | TRBV2 | TRBD2 | once
TGTGCCAGCAGCGTAGTCCCCTCTAGCGGGGTGAACACCGGGGAGCTGTTTTTT | CASSVVPSSGVNTGELFF | TRBJ2-2 | TRBV9 | TRBD2 | -
TGTGCCAGCAGTTTATTGGCGACCGAGCAGTACTTC | CASSLLATEQYF | TRBJ2-7 | TRBV28 | - | -
TGTGCCAGCAGGGGGACAGGCGAGGTGAACAATGAGCAGTTCTTC | CASRGTGEVNNEQFF | TRBJ2-1 | TRBV28 | TRBD1 | -
TGTGCCAGCAGCTTTCCAGGTTCTGGGGGCTTCGAGACCCAGTACTTC | CASSFPGSGGFETQYF | TRBJ2-5 | TRBV11-1 | - | -
TGTGCCAGCAGCGTAGCACTAGCGGGAGGCCCCTACAATGAGCAGTTCTTC | CASSVALAGGPYNEQFF | TRBJ2-1 | TRBV9 | TRBD2 | -
TGTGCCAGCAGTTTCCAATCCGGGACAGACTATGGCTACACCTTC | CASSFQSGTDYGYTF | TRBJ1-2 | TRBV27 | TRBD1 | -
TGTGCCAGCAGCTACCAGGTGAACACTGAAGCTTTCTTT | CASSYQVNTEAFF | TRBJ1-1 | TRBV7-2 | - | -
TGCGCCAGCAGCTACAGGGGAGGCTACAATGAGCAGTTCTTC | CASSYRGGYNEQFF | TRBJ2-1 | TRBV5-1 | - | -
TGTGCCAGCAGTTCCGGGAAGAGCTCCTACAATGAGCAGTTCTTC | CASSSGKSSYNEQFF | TRBJ2-1 | TRBV28 | - | -
TGCGCCAGCAGCTTGGGTTCGGTTCTTAATGAAAAACTGTTTTTT | CASSLGSVLNEKLFF | TRBJ1-4 | TRBV5-1 | - | -
TGTGCCAGCAGTCCCGACTTCGACAATGAGCAGTTCTTC | CASSPDFDNEQFF | TRBJ2-1 | TRBV7-9 | - | -
TGTGCCAGCAGCTCGTCGTGGCAGGGGTCAGTAGATACGCAGTATTTT | CASSSSWQGSVDTQYF | TRBJ2-3 | TRBV7-9 | - | -
TGTGCCAGCAGCTTTGCAGAGACCCAGTACTTC | CASSFAETQYF | TRBJ2-5 | TRBV7-2 | - | -
TGTGCCAGCACCATGGACGCCGGGCCCCAGCATTTT | CASTMDAGPQHF | TRBJ1-5 | TRBV2 | - | -
TGTGCCAGCAGCGCGGATTCACCCCTCCACTTT | CASSADSPLHF | TRBJ1-6 | TRBV5-6 | - | -
TGTGCCCGGGGGATCGGACAGACACCCTACGAGCAGTACTTC | CARGIGQTPYEQYF | TRBJ2-7 | TRBV30 | - | -
TGTGCCAGCAGCTTTACAAGGCCTGGGGAGCAGTTCTTC | CASSFTRPGEQFF | TRBJ2-1 | TRBV7-2 | - | -
TGTGCCATCACCTCGAACGATGAGCAGTTCTTC | CAITSNDEQFF | TRBJ2-1 | TRBV10-3 | - | -
TGCGCCAGCAGCCTTGGGACAGGACATGAGCAGTACTTC | CASSLGTGHEQYF | TRBJ2-7 | TRBV4-1 | TRBD1 | -
TGTGCCAGCAGTTCCTGGGCTGAAGCTTTCTTT | CASSSWAEAFF | TRBJ1-1 | TRBV28 | - | few
TGTGCCAGCAGCCCTACTAGCGGGATGATAGATACGCAGTATTTT | CASSPTSGMIDTQYF | TRBJ2-3 | TRBV7-2 | TRBD2 | -
TGTGCCATCAGTGAGTCGACGGGCCAGAGAGATACGCAGTATTTT | CAISESTGQRDTQYF | TRBJ2-3 | TRBV10-3 | - | -
TGCGCCAGCAGCTTGGCGGTCTCTACTGAAGCTTTCTTT | CASSLAVSTEAFF | TRBJ1-1 | TRBV5-1 | - | -
TGCGCCAGCAGCCGAAAGGAACGGACAGGGAGTTATGGCTACACCTTC | CASSRKERTGSYGYTF | TRBJ1-2 | TRBV4-1 | TRBD1 | -
TGTGCCAGCAGCCCCCTCGGACAGGGGGCCTATGGCTACACCTTC | CASSPLGQGAYGYTF | TRBJ1-2 | TRBV5-6 | TRBD1 | -
TGTGCCAGCAGCTCCGCCGGGACTAGCGGGAGGGCGAGGAATGAGCAGTTCTTC | CASSSAGTSGRARNEQFF | TRBJ2-1 | TRBV9 | TRBD2 | -
TGTGCCAGCAGCTTATTAGGGAGTTGGAATGAGCAGTTCTTC | CASSLLGSWNEQFF | TRBJ2-1 | TRBV13 | - | once
TGTGCCAGCAGCTTAGGTAGCGCCTACGAGCAGTACTTC | CASSLGSAYEQYF | TRBJ2-7 | TRBV7-2 | - | -